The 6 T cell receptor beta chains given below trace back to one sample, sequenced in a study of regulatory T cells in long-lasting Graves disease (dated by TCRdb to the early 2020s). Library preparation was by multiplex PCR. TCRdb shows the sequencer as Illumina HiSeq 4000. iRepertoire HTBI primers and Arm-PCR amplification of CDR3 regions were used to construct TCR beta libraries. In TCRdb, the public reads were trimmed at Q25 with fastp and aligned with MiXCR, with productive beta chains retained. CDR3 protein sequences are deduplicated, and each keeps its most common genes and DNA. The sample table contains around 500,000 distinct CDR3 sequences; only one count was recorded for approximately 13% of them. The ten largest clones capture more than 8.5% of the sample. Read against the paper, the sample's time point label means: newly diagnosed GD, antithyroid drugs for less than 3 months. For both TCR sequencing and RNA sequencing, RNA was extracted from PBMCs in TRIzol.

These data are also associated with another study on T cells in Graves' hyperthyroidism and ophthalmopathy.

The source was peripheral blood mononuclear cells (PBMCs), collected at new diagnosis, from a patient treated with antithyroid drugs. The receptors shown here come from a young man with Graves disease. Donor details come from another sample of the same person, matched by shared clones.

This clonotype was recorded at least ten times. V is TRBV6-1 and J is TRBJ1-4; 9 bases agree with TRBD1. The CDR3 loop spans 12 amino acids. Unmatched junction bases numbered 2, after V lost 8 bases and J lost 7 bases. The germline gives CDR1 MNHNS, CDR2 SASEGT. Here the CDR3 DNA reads TGTGCCAGCGGACAGGGGTCTGAAAAACTGTTTTTT. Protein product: CASGQGSEKLFF.

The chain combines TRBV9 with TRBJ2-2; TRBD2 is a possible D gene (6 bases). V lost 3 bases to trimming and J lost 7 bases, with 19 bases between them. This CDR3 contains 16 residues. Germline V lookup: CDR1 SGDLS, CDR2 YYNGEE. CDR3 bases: TGTGCCAGCAGCGCCGAGCTCGGAGGGCGGGGCGGGGAGCTGTTTTTT. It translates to CASSAELGGRGGELFF.

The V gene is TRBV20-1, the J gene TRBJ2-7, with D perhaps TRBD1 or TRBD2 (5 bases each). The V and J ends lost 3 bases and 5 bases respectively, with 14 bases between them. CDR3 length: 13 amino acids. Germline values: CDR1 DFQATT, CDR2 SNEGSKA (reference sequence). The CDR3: CSARLRGWDEQYF. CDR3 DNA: TGCAGTGCTAGGTTACGGGGCTGGGACGAGCAGTACTTC.

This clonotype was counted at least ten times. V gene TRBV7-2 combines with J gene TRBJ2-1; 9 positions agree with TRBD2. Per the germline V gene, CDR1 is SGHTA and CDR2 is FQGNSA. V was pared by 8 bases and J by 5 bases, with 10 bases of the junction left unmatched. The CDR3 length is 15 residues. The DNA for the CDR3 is TGTGCCAGCGGAAATCTAGCGGGACTAAACAATGAGCAGTTCTTC. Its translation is CASGNLAGLNNEQFF. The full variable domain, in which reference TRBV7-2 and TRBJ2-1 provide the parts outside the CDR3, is GAGVSQSPSNKVTEKGKDVELRCDPISGHTALYWYRQSLGQGLEFLIYFQGNSAPDKSGLPSDRFSAERTGGSVSTLTIQRTQQEDSAVYLCASGNLAGLNNEQFFGPGTRLTVL.

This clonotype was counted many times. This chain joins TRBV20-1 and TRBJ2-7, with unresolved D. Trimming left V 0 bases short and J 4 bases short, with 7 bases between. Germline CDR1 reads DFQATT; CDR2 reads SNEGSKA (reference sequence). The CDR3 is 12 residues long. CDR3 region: CSARDSGYEQYF. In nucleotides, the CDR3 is TGCAGTGCTAGAGATAGTGGATACGAGCAGTACTTC.

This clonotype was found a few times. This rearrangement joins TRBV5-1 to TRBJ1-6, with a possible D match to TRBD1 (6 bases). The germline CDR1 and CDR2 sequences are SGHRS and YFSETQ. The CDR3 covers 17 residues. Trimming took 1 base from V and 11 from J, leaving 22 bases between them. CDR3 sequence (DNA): TGCGCCAGCAGCTTGCGCGAACAGGGCTCTTTTGGTCCACCCCTCCACTTT. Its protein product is CASSLREQGSFGPPLHF.